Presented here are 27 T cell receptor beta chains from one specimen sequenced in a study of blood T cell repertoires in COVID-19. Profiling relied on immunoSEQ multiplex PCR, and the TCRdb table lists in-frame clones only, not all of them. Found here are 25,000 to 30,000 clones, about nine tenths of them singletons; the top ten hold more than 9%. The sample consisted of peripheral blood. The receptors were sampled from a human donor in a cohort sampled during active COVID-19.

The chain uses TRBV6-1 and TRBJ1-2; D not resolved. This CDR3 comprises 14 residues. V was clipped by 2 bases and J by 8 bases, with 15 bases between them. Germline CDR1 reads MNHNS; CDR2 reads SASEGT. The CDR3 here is CASSEWGGKYGYTF. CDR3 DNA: TGTGCCAGCAGTGAATGGGGAGGGAAGTACGGCTACACCTTC.

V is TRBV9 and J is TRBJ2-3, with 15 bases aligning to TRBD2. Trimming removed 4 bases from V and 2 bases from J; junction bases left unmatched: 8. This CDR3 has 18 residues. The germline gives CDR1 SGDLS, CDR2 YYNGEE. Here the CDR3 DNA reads TGTGCCAGCAGCTCCGGACTAGCGGGGGGGAAGCCCACAGATACGCAGTATTTT. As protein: CASSSGLAGGKPTDTQYF.

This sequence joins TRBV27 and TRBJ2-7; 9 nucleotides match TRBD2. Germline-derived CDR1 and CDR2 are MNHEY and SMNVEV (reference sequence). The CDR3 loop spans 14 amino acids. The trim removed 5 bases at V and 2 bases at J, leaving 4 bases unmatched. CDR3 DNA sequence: TGTGCCAGCAGTCATCAGCGGGGGGCCTACGAGCAGTACTTC. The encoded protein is CASSHQRGAYEQYF.

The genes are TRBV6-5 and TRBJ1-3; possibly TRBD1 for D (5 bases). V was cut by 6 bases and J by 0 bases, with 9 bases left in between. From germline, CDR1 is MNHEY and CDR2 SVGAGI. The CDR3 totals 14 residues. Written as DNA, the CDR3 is TGTGCCAGCAGAGACAGTATCTCTGGAAACACCATATATTTT. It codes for CASRDSISGNTIYF.

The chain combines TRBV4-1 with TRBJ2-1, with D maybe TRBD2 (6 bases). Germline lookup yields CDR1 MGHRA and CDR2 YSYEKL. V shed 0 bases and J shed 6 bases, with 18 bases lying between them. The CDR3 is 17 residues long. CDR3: CASSQEGGVGYGNEQFF. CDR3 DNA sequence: TGCGCCAGCAGCCAAGAGGGCGGGGTGGGGTATGGCAATGAGCAGTTCTTC.

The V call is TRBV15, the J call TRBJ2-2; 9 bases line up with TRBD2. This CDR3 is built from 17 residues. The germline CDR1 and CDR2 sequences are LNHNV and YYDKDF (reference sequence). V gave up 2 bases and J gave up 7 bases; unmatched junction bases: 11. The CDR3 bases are TGTGCCACCAGCAGACAAGGGCTAGCGGGGCTGAGCGGGGAGCTGTTTTTT. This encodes CATSRQGLAGLSGELFF.

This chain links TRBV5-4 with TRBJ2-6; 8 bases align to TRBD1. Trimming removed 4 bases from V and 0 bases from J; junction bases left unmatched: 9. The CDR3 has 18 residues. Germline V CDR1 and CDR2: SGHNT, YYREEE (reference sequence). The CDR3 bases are TGTGCCAGCAGCCAGATGGGACAGGCCCTCTCTGGGGCCAACGTCCTGACTTTC. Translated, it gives CASSQMGQALSGANVLTF.

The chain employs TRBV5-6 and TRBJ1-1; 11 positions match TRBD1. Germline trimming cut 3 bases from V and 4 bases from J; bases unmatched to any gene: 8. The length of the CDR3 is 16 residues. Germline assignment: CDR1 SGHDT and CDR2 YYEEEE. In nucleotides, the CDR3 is TGTGCCAGCAGCTATCGGACAGGGGGCATGGGCACTGAAGCTTTCTTT. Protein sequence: CASSYRTGGMGTEAFF.

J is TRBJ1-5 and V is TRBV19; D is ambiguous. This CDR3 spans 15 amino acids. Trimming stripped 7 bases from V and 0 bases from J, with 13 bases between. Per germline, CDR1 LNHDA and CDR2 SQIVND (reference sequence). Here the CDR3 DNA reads TGTGCCAGTACTCCACCGAGGTATAGCAATCAGCCCCAGCATTTT. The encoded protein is CASTPPRYSNQPQHF.

CDR3 in DNA: TGTGCCAGCTCCCTCGGACAGGGCGTGCAGCCCCAGCATTTT. Amino acids: CASSLGQGVQPQHF. This chain links TRBV18 with TRBJ1-5; the match to TRBD1 covers 8 bases. Trimming removed 6 bases from V and 7 bases from J; junction bases left unmatched: 8. Germline assignment: CDR1 KGHSH and CDR2 LQKENI. The CDR3 spans 14 residues.

This CDR3 reads CAISEYDGGVRSYEQYF. CDR3 DNA sequence: TGTGCCATCAGTGAATATGATGGGGGGGTACGGTCCTACGAGCAGTACTTC. This sequence joins TRBV10-3 and TRBJ2-7, with TRBD2 identical over 7 bases. The length of the CDR3 is 17 residues. Per the germline V gene, CDR1 is ENHRY and CDR2 is SYGVKD. V shed 3 bases and J 1 base; nucleotides not matched to a gene: 12.

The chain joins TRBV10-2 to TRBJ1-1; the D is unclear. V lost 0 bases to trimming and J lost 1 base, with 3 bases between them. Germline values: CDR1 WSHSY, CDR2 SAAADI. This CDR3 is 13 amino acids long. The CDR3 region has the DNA TGCGCCAGCAGTGAGTCCGGGAACACTGAAGCTTTCTTT. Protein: CASSESGNTEAFF.

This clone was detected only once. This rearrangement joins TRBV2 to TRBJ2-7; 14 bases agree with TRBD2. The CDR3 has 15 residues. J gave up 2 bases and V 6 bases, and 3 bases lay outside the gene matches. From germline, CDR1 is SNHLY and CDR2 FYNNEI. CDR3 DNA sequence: TGTGCCAGCAGGGAGGGACTAGCGGGAGCCTACGAGCAGTACTTC. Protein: CASREGLAGAYEQYF.

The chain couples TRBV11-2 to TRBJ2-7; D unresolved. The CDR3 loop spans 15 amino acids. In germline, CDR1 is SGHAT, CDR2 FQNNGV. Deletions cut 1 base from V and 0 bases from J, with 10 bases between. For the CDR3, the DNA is TGTGCCAGCAGCTTAGGGCCTCCAAACTCCTACGAGCAGTACTTC. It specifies CASSLGPPNSYEQYF. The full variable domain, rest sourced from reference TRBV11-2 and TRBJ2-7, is EAGVAQSPRYKIIEKRQSVAFWCNPISGHATLYWYQQILGQGPKLLIQFQNNGVVDDSQLPKDRFSAERLKGVDSTLKIQPAKLEDSAVYLCASSLGPPNSYEQYFGPGTRLTVT.

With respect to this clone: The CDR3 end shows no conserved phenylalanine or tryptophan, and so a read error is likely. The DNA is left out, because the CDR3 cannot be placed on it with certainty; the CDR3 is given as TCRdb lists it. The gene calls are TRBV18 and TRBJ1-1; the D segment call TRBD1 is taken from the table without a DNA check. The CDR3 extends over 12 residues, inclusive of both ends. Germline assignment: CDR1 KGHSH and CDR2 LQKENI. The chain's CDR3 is CASSPDSGWAIG.

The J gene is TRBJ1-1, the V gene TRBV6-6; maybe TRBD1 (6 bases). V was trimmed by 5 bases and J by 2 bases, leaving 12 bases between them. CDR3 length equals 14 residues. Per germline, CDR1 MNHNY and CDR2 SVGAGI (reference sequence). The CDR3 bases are TGTGCCAGCAGTCCCAGACAGGTAAACACTGAAGCTTTCTTT. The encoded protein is CASSPRQVNTEAFF.

In nucleotides, the CDR3 is TGCGCCAGCAGCTCAGGATTCAGGGGCGAACCGGGACTAGAGACCTACGAGCAGTACTTC. It codes for CASSSGFRGEPGLETYEQYF. The V gene is TRBV5-1, the J gene TRBJ2-7, with 8 bases matching TRBD2. In germline, CDR1 is SGHRS, CDR2 YFSETQ. The CDR3 has 20 residues. Trimming removed 3 bases from V and 2 bases from J; junction bases left unmatched: 22.

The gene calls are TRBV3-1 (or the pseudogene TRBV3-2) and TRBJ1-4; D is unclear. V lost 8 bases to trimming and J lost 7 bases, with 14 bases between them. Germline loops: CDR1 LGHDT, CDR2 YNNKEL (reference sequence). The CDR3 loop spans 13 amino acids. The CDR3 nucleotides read TGTGCCAGCGCGTCCCACCCTGGTGAAAAACTGTTTTTT. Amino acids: CASASHPGEKLFF.

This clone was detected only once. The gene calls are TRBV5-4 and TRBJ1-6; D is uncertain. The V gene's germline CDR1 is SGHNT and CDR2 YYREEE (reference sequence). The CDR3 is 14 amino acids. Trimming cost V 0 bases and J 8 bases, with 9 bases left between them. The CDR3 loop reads CASSLERVDSPLHF. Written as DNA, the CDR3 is TGTGCCAGCAGCTTGGAGCGGGTGGATTCACCCCTCCACTTT.

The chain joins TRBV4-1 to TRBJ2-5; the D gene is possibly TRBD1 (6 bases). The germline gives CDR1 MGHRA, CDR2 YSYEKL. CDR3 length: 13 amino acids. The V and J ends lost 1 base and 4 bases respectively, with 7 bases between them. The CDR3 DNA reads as TGCGCCAGCAGCCAAGTCAGGGGAGAGACCCAGTACTTC. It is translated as CASSQVRGETQYF.

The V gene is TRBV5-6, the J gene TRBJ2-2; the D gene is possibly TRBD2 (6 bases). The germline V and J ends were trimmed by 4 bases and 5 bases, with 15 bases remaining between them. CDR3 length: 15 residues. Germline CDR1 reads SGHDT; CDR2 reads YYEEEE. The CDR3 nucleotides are TGTGCCAGCAGCCGAAAGGGAGGATGGACCGGGGAGCTGTTTTTT. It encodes CASSRKGGWTGELFF.

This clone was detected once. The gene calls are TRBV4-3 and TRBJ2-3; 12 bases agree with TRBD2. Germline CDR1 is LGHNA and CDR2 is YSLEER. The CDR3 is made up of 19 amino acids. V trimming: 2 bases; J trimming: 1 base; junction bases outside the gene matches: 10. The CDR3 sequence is CASSQRASLAGGRTDTQYF. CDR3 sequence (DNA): TGCGCCAGCAGCCAAAGGGCCTCGCTAGCGGGGGGGCGCACAGATACGCAGTATTTT.

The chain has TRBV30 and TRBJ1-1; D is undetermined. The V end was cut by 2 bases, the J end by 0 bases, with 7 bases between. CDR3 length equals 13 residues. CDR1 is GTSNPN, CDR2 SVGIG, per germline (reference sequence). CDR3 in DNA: TGTGCCTGGAGTTACAGTTTGAACACTGAAGCTTTCTTT. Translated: CAWSYSLNTEAFF.

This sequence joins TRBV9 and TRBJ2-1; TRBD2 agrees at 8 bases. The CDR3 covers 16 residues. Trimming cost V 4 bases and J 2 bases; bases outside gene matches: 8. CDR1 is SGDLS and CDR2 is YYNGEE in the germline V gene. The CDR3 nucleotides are TGTGCCAGCAGCCGGGGGGGCTCCCTCGCCTACAATGAGCAGTTCTTC. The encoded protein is CASSRGGSLAYNEQFF.

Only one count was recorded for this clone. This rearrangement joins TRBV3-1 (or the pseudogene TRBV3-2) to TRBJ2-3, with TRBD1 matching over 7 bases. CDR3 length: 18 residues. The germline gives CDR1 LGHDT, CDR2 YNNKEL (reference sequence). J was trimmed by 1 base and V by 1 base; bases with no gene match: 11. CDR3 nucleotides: TGTGCCAGCAGCCAAGGGCGACGGGGACAGTATCGCACAGATACGCAGTATTTT. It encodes CASSQGRRGQYRTDTQYF.

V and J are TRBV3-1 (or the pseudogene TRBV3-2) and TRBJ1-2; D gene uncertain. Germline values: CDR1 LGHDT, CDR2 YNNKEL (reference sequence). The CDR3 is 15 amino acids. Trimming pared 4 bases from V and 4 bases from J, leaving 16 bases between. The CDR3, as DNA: TGTGCCAGCAGCCTATCAGGTATAGGTCCCTATGGCTACACCTTC. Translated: CASSLSGIGPYGYTF.

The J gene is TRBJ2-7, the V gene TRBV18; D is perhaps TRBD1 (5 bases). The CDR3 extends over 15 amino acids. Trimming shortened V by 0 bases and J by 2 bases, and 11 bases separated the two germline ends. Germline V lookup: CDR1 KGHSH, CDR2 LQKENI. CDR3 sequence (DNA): TGTGCCAGCTCACCACCGAACAGGCCAACCTACGAGCAGTACTTC. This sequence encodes CASSPPNRPTYEQYF.